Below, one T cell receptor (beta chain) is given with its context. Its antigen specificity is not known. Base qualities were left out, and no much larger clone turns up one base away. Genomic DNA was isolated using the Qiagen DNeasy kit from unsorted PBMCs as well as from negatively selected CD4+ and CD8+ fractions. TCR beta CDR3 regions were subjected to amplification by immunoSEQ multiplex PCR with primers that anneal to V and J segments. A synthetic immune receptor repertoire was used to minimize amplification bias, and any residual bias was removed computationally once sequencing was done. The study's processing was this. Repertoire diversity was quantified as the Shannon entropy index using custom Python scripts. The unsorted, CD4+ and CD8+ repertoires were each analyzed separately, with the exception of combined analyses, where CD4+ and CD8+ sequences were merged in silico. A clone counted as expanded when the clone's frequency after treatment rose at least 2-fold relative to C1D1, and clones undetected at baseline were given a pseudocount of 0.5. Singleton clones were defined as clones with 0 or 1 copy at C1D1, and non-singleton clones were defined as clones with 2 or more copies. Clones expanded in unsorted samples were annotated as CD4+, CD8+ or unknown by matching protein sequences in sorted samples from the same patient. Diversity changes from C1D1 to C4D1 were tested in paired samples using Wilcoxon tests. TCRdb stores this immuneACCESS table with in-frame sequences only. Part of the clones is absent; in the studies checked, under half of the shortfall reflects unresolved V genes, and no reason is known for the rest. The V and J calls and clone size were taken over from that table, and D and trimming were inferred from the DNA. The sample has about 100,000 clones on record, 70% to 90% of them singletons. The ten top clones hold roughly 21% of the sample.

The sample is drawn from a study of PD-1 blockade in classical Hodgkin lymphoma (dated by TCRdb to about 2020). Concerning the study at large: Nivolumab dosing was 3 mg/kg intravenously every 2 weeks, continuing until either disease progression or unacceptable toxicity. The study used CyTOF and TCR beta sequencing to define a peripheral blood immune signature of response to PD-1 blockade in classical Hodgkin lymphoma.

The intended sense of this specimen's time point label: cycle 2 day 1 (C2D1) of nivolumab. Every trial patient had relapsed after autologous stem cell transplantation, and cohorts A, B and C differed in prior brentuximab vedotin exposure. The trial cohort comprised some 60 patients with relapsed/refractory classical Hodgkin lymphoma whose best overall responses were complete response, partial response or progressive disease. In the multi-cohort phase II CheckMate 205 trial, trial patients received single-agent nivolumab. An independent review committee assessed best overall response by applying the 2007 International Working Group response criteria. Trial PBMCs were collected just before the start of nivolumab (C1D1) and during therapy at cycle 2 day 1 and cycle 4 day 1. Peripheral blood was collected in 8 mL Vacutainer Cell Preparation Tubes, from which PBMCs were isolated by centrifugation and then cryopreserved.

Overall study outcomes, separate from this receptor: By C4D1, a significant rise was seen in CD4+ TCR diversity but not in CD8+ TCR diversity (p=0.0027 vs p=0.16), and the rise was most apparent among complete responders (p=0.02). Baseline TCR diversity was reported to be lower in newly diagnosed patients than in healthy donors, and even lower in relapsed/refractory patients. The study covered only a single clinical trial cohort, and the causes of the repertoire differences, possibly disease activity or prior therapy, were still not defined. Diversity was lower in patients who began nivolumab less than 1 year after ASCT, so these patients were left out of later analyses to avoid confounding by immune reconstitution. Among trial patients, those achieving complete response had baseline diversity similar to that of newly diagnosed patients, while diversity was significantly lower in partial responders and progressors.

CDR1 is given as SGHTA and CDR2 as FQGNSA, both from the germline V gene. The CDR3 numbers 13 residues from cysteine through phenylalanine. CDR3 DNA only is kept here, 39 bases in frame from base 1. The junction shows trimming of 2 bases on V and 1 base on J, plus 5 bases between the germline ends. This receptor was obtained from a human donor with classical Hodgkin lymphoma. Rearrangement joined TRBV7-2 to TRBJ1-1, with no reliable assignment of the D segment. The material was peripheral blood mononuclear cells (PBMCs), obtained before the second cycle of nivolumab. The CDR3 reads CASSLWGNTEAFF. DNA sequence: TGTGCCAGCAGCTTATGGGGGAACACTGAAGCTTTCTTT.